This T cell receptor (beta chain) was sequenced during a study of T cells in Graves' hyperthyroidism and ophthalmopathy (dated by TCRdb to about 2019). The study in broad terms: Peripheral blood samples were taken at the time of initial diagnosis, prior to any treatment. In addition, the study compared T-cell repertoires in thyroid tissue and in blood from a handful of Graves' hyperthyroidism patients. The paper reports TCR Vbeta CDR3 sequencing of over 120 peripheral blood samples: approximately 41 ophthalmopathy, fewer than 80 hyperthyroidism and around 17 progressor patients. Once sampling was done, hyperthyroidism patients were given methimazole at a starting dose of 30 mg daily, whereas ophthalmopathy patients were given high-dose intravenous methylprednisolone. TCR V-J signatures able to tell the groups apart were searched for in a discovery cohort of 95 or so patients, of whom roughly 42 had Graves' ophthalmopathy and 55 to 65 had stable Graves' hyperthyroidism. For training and testing, the 100 or so patients in the discovery cohort were randomly divided in a 7:3 ratio. Prospective prediction of ophthalmopathy was tested in an independent validation cohort of about 19 hyperthyroidism patients and 17 patients who later progressed to ophthalmopathy. What the research found in general, with its limitations: During validation, the model predicted progression to ophthalmopathy a median of about 6.3 months ahead of onset, with around 65% sensitivity and almost 75% specificity. Ophthalmopathy was separated from stable hyperthyroidism by a 13 V-J signature model, with just over 85% sensitivity and about 81% specificity obtained in cross-validation and 80%/75% obtained in testing. Sample size was not statistically predetermined, and investigators were not blinded to group allocation. Most expanded thyroid clonotypes (frequency above 0.001) were also found in blood, which suggests that blood repertoires may mirror thyroid immune responses.

Amplification of TCR beta CDR3 regions was carried out from RNA transcripts. The TCR CDR3 was subjected to a first round of RT-PCR using the HTBI primer set and the Qiagen OneStep RT-PCR kit. The libraries were constructed in a second round of multiplex PCR and then size-selected and purified. Libraries were sequenced paired-end with 100 bp reads on an Illumina HiSeq2000. The authors' pipeline ran thus. SOAPnuke was used to process the raw data, with reads discarded if the reads contained adapters or uncalled bases, had a mean Phred below 15, or lacked an exact constant-primer or identifier match. COPE v1.2.5 was used to merge the high-quality paired reads, and each unique nucleotide sequence was defined as a clonotype. MiTCR v1.1 was used to align the clonotypes against IMGT TRBV, TRBD and TRBJ reference segments. The analysis was restricted to V-J combinations with a frequency above 0.0001, which together covered 99% to 99.2% of the repertoires. A TCS score was defined as the ratio of F50 (clonal expansion) to E x V (chaos), with BLOSUM62-based TCRdist applied between CDR3 peptides within each V-J. Welch's t-statistics and random forest reduced around 550 V-J features to 13, which were used in a naive Bayes classifier (R e1071). The Morisita-Horn index was used to measure how similar the thyroid and blood repertoires were. Starting from the raw public reads, TCRdb applied fastp trimming at Q25, assembled clones with MiXCR and retained in-frame beta chains. Every distinct CDR3 protein forms one entry, paired with its most common genes and DNA. For this entry, the V and J calls and clone size follow TCRdb and not the study's own pipeline. The sample has about 760,000 distinct CDR3 sequences on record, roughly a third of them singletons. Less than 40% of the sample goes to the ten largest clones.

Graves' hyperthyroidism was defined as stable when no progression to ophthalmopathy occurred over 18 months of follow-up. The hyperthyroidism patients were between 18 and 65 years old and newly diagnosed, with a disease duration of less than 2 months. The study excluded patients with uncontrolled infections, other autoimmune diseases, pregnancy or lactation. Diagnoses were based on clinical symptoms, serum thyroxine and TRAb, thyroid ultrasound and orbital computed tomography. PBMCs were isolated from about 10 ml of fresh peripheral blood by Ficoll-Paque density gradient centrifugation. Trizol reagent was used to extract total RNA, and RNA quality was then checked on an Agilent 2100 Bioanalyzer. On this clonotype itself: Its specific antigen is unknown. One base away there is no much larger clone; base qualities are not given.

Including the terminal cysteine and phenylalanine, the CDR3 comprises 15 residues. The kept DNA is CDR3 alone, 45 bases in frame from the first base. V is clipped by 1 base and J by 3 bases, and the sequence between their germline boundaries is 13 bases long. In the germline V gene, CDR1 corresponds to MGHRA and CDR2 to YSYEKL. The V and J segments used are TRBV4-1 and TRBJ2-7; matching of 5 bases hints at TRBD2 as the D gene. Sequencing was performed on blood. The sequence was obtained from a woman in her 40s with Graves' hyperthyroidism. The CDR3 amino acid sequence is: CASSQARVGIYEQYF. The DNA sequence reads TGCGCCAGCAGCCAAGCGAGGGTAGGCATCTACGAGCAGTACTTC.